Listed here is a single T cell receptor (beta chain). The sample contains more than one DNA sequence encoding this CDR3. These data belong to a study of shared clonotypes between healthy human individuals. The method was immunoSEQ multiplex PCR; TCRdb's version includes in-frame clones alone and lacks a portion of them. The table has more than 2 million clones, almost 96% seen once. V was pared by 4 bases and J by 0 bases, with 4 bases between. In germline, CDR1 is SGHTA, CDR2 FQGNSA. This CDR3 spans 13 amino acids. The receptor comes from a man in his late teens or twenties in good health. V and J are TRBV7-2 and TRBJ1-5; D call uncertain. Sequencing was carried out using naive CD4+ T cells sorted from blood. Documented subset: CD45RA+ positively selected. The CDR3 nucleotides are TGTGCCAGCAGCTCAAATAGCAATCAGCCCCAGCATTTT. Encoded protein: CASSSNSNQPQHF.